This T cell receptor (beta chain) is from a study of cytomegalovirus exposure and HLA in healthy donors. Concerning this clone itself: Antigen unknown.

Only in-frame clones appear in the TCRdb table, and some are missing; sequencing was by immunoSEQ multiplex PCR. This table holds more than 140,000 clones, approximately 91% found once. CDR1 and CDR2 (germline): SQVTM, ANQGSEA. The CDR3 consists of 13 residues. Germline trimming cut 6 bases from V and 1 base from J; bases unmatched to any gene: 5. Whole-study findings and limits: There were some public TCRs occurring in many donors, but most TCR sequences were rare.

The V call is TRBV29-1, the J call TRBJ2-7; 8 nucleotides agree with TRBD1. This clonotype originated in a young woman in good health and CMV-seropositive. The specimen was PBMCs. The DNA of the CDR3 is TGCAGCGTCGCGGACAGGGCGTCCTACGAGCAGTACTTC. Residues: CSVADRASYEQYF.